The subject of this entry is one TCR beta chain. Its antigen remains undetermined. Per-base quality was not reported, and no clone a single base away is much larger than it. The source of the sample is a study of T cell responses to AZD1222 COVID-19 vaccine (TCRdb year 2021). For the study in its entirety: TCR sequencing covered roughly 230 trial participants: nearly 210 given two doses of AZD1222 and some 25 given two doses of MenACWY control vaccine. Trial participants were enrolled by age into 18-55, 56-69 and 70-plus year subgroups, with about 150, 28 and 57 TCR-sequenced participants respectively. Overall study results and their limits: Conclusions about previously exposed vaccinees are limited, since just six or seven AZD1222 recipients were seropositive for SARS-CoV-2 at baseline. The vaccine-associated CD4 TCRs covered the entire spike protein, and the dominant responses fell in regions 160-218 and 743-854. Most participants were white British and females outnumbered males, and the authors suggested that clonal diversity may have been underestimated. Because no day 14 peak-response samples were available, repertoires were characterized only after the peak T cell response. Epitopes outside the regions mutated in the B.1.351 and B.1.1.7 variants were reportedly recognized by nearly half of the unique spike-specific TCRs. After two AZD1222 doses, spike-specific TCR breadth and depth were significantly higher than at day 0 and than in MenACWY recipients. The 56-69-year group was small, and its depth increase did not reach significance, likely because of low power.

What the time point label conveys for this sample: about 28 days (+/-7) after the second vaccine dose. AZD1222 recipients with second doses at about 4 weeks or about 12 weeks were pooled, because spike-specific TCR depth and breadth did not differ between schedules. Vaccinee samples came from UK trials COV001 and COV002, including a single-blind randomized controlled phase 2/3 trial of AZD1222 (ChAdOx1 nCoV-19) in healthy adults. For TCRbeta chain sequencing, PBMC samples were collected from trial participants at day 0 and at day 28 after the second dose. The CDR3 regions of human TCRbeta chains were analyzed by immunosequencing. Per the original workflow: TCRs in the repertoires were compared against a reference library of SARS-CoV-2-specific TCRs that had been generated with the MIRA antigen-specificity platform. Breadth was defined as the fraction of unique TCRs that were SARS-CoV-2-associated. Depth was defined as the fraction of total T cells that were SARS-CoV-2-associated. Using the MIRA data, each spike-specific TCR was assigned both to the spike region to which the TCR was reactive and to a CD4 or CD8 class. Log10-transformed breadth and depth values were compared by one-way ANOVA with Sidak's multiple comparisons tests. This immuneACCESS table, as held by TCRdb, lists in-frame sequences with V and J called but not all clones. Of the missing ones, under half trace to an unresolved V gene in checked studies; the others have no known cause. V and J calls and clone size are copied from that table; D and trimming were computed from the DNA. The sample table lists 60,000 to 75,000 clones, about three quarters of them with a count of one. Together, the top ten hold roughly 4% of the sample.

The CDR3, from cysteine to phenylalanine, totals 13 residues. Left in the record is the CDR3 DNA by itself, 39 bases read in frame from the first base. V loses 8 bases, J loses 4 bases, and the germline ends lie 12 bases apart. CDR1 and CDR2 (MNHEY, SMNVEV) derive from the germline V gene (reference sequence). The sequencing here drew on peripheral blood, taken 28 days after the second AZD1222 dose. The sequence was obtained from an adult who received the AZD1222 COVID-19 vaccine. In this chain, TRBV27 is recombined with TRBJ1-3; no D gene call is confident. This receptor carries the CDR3 CASRASGGNTIYF. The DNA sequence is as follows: TGTGCCAGCCGGGCCTCGGGGGGAAACACCATATATTTT.